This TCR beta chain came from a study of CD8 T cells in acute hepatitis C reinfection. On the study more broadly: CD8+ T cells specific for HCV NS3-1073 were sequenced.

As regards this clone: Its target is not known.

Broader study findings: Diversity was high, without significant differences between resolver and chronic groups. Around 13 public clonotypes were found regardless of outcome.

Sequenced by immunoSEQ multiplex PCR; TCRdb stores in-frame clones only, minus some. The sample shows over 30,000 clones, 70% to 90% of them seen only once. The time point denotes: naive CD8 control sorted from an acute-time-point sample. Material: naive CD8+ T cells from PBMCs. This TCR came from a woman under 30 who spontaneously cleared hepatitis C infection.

CDR3: CASNKKGEGSYEQYF. In DNA form, the CDR3 reads TGTGCCAGCAACAAAAAAGGGGAGGGCTCCTACGAGCAGTACTTC. The V and J genes are TRBV5-5 and TRBJ2-7; TRBD2 aligns across 7 bases. From germline, CDR1 is SGHKS and CDR2 YYEKEE (reference sequence). The CDR3 consists of 15 residues. V dropped 6 bases and J dropped 0; count of bases not matched to a gene: 9.